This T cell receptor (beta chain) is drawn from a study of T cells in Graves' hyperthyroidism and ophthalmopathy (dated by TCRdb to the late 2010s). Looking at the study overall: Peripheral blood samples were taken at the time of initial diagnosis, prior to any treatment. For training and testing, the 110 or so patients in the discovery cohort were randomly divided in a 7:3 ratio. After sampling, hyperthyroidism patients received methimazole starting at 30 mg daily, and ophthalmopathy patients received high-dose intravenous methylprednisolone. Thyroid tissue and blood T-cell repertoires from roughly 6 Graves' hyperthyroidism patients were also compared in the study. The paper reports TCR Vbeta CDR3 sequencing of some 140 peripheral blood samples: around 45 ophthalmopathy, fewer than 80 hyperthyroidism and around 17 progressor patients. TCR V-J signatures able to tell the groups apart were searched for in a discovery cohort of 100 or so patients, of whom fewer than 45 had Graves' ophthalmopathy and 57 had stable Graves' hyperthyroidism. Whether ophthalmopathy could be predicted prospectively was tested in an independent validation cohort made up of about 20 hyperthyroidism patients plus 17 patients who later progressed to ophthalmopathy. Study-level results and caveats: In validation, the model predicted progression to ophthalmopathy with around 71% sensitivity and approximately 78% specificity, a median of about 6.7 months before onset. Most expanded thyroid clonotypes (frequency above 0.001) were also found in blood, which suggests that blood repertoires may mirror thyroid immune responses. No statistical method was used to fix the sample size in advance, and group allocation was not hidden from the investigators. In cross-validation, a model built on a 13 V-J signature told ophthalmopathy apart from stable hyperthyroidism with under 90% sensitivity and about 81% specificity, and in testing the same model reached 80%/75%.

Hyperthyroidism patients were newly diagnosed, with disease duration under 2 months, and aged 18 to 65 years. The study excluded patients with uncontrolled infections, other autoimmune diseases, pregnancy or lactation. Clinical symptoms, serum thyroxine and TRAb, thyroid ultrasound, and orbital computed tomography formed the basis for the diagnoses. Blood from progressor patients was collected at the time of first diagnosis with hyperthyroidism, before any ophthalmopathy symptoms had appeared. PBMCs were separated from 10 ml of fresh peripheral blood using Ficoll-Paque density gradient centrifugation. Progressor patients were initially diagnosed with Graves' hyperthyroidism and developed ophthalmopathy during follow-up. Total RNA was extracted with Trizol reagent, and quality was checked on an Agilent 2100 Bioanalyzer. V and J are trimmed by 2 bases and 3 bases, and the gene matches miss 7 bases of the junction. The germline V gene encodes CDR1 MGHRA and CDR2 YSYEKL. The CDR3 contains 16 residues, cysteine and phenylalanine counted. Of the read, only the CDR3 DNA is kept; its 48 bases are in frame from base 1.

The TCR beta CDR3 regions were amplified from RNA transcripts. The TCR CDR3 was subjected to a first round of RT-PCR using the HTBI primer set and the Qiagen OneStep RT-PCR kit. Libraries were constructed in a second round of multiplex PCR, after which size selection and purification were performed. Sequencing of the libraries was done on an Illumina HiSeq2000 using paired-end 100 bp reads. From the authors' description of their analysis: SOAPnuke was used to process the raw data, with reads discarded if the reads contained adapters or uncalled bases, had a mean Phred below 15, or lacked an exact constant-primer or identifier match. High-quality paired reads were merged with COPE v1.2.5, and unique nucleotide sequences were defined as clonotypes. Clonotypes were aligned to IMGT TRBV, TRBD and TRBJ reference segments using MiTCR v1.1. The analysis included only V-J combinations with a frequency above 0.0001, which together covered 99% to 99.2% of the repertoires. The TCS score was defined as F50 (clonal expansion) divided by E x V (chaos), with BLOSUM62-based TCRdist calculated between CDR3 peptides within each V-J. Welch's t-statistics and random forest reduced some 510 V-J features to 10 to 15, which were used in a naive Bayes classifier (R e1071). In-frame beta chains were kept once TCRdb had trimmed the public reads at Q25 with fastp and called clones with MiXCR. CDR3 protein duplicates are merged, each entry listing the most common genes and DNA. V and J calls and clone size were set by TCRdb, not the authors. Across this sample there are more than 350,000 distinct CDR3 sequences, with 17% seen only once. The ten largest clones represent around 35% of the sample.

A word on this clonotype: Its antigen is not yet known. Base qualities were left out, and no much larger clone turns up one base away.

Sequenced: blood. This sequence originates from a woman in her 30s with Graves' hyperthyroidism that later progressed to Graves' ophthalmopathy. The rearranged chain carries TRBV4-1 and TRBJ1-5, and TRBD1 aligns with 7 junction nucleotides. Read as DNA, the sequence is TGCGCCAGCAGCCAAAGACCAACAGGGGCCAATCAGCCCCAGCATTTT. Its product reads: CASSQRPTGANQPQHF.